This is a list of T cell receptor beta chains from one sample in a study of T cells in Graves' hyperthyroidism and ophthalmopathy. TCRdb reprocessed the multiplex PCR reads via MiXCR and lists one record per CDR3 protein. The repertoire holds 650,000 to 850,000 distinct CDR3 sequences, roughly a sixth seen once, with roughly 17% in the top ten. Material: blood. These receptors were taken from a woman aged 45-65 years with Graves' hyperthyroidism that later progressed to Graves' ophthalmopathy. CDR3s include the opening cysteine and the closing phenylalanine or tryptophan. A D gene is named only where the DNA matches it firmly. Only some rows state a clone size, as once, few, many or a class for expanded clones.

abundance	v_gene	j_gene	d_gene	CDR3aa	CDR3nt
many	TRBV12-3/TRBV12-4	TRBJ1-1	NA	CASSDGQLNTEAFF	TGTGCCAGCAGTGACGGACAGTTGAACACTGAAGCTTTCTTT
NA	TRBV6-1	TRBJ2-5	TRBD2	CASSASGGAGLKTQYF	TGTGCCAGCTCGGCTAGCGGGGGTGCGGGCTTAAAGACCCAGTACTTC
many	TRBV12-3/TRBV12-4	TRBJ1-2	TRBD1	CASSFETGGYGYTF	TGTGCCAGCAGTTTCGAGACAGGGGGCTATGGCTACACCTTC
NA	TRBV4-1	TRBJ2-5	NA	CASSQDGHTRETQYF	TGCGCCAGCAGCCAAGATGGGCACACTCGGGAGACCCAGTACTTC
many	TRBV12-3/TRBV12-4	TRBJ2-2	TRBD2	CASSHTSGGATGELFF	TGTGCCAGCAGTCACACTAGCGGGGGGGCCACCGGGGAGCTGTTTTTT
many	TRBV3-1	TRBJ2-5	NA	CASSHNSPETQYF	TGTGCCAGCAGCCATAATAGTCCAGAGACCCAGTACTTC
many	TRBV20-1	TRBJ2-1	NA	CSARRTYNEQFF	TGCAGTGCTAGGCGGACTTACAATGAGCAGTTCTTC
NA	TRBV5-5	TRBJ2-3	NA	CASSPELDTQYF	TGTGCCAGCAGTCCTGAGCTTGATACGCAGTATTTT
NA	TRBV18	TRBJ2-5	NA	CASSPLEAGARQETQYF	TGTGCCAGCTCACCACTGGAGGCGGGGGCTAGGCAAGAGACCCAGTACTTC
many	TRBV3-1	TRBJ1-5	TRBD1	CASSGEGDSQPQHF	TGTGCCAGCAGCGGGGAAGGGGACAGTCAGCCCCAGCATTTT
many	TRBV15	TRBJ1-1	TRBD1	CATSRDRQGMNTEAFF	TGTGCCACCAGCAGAGACAGACAGGGAATGAACACTGAAGCTTTCTTT
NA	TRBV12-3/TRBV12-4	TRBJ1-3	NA	CASSTPGGLGNTIYF	TGTGCCAGCAGTACCCCCGGGGGCTTGGGAAACACCATATATTTT
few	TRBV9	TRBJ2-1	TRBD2	CASRRASGGSEQFF	TGTGCCAGCCGCCGGGCTAGCGGGGGGAGCGAGCAGTTCTTC
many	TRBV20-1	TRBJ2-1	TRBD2	CSAAPFSGGYNEQFF	TGCAGTGCGGCCCCTTTTAGCGGGGGGTACAATGAGCAGTTCTTC
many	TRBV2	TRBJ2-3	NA	CASGETRSGTDTQYF	TGTGCCAGCGGGGAGACTAGATCTGGCACAGATACGCAGTATTTT
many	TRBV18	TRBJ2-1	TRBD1	CASSRGQGNNEQFF	TGTGCCAGCTCACGGGGACAGGGAAACAATGAGCAGTTCTTC
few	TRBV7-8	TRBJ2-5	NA	CASSLLVGIGETQYF	TGTGCCAGCAGCTTGTTAGTGGGTATTGGGGAGACCCAGTACTTC
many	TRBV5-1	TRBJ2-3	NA	CASSLNQGWKTDTQYF	TGCGCCAGCAGCTTGAACCAGGGATGGAAAACAGATACGCAGTATTTT
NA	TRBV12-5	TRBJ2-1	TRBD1	CASGTGQGARQFF	TGTGCTAGTGGTACGGGACAGGGAGCTCGGCAGTTCTTC
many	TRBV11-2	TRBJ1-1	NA	CASSLDRGLNTEAFF	TGTGCCAGCAGCTTAGATCGCGGGTTGAACACTGAAGCTTTCTTT
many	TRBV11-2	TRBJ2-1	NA	CASRALRGASRNEQFF	TGTGCCAGCAGGGCGCTTAGGGGAGCCTCTCGCAATGAGCAGTTCTTC
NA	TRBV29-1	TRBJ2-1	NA	CSGAPTGFNEQSF	TGCAGCGGGGCCCCCACTGGATTCAATGAGCAGTCCTTC